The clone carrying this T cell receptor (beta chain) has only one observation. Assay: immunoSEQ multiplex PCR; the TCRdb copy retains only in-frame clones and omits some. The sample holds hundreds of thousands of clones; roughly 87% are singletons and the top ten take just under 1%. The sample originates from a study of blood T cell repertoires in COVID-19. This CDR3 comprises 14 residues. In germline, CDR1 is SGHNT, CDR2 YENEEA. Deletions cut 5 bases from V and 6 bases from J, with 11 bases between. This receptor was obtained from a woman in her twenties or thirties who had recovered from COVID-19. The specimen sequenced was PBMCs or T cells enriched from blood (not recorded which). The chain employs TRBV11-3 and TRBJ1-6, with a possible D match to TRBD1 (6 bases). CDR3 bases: TGTGCCAGCAGCCTAACAGGGACTAATTCACCCCTCCACTTT. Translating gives CASSLTGTNSPLHF.